Shown below are 19 T cell receptor beta chains from a single sample sequenced in a study of T cell responses to AZD1222 COVID-19 vaccine. Measured with immunoSEQ multiplex PCR; TCRdb has only the in-frame clones, and not every one. Of tens of thousands of clones listed, roughly nine tenths were seen once; the top ten hold roughly 4.9%. Source: peripheral blood, taken 28 days after the second AZD1222 dose. The source of these receptors is an adult who received the AZD1222 COVID-19 vaccine.

The J gene is TRBJ1-5, the V gene TRBV6-2 or TRBV6-3, with D tentatively TRBD1 (5 bases). The CDR3 is 13 amino acids. CDR1 MNHEY and CDR2 SVGEGT come from the germline V gene. V was pared by 5 bases and J by 3 bases, with 8 bases between. CDR3 sequence (DNA): TGTGCCAGCAGTCTCAGGGCCAATCAGCCCCAGCATTTT. Protein product: CASSLRANQPQHF.

The chain couples TRBV20-1 to TRBJ1-1, with TRBD1 matching 8 bases. V lost 3 bases, J lost 4 bases, and 7 bases stayed unmatched. Germline V lookup: CDR1 DFQATT, CDR2 SNEGSKA (reference sequence). The CDR3 totals 14 residues. CDR3 sequence reads: CSASRPGGVTEAFF. The CDR3 DNA sequence: TGCAGTGCTAGTAGGCCAGGGGGCGTCACTGAAGCTTTCTTT.

The chain couples TRBV6-5 to TRBJ2-7; tentatively, D is TRBD1 (6 bases). Germline V CDR1 and CDR2: MNHEY, SVGAGI. The CDR3 loop spans 15 amino acids. Trimming stripped 7 bases from V and 7 bases from J, with 23 bases between. CDR3 residues: CASIPTGQIRREQYF. The CDR3 bases are TGTGCCAGCATCCCTACGGGACAAATTAGGCGAGAGCAGTACTTC.

The chain has TRBV7-9 and TRBJ1-6, with D possibly TRBD1 on 6 matching bases. The CDR3 is 15 amino acids. V was pared by 11 bases and J by 7 bases, with 21 bases between. CDR1 SEHNR and CDR2 FQNEAQ come from the germline V gene (reference sequence). The CDR3 loop is CAGQSSDRGNSPLHF. The CDR3 DNA reads TGTGCCGGTCAGTCGTCGGACAGAGGAAATTCACCCCTCCACTTT.

This chain joins TRBV20-1 and TRBJ2-1, with unresolved D. The CDR3 is made up of 11 amino acids. Germline V gene sequence: CDR1 DFQATT, CDR2 SNEGSKA (reference sequence). The V end lost 3 bases, the J end lost 9 bases, and 9 bases lay between the germline ends. The CDR3 is CSASQVAEQFF. The CDR3 coding sequence is TGCAGTGCTAGCCAGGTGGCTGAGCAGTTCTTC.

In DNA form, the CDR3 reads TGTGCCAGCAGCGTAGCGACTAGCGGGGGTCTAGATACGCAGTATTTT. Protein product: CASSVATSGGLDTQYF. This chain links TRBV9 with TRBJ2-3; TRBD2 matches 12 bases. The CDR3 is 16 residues long. Germline CDR1 is SGDLS and CDR2 is YYNGEE. The V gene end was trimmed by 0 bases and the J gene end by 5 bases; junction bases not matched to a gene: 4.

The chain couples TRBV30 to TRBJ2-3; 7 bases line up with TRBD1. The V gene's germline CDR1 is GTSNPN and CDR2 SVGIG (reference sequence). The CDR3 runs to 12 residues. V trimming: 5 bases; J trimming: 7 bases; junction bases outside the gene matches: 6. The CDR3 region is CAWGGQQNTQYF. Here the CDR3 DNA reads TGTGCCTGGGGGGGACAGCAAAATACGCAGTATTTT.

The chain's CDR3 is CASSLIGTLPDTQYF. The CDR3 DNA reads TGTGCCAGCAGTTTAATAGGGACCCTCCCAGATACGCAGTATTTT. The genes are TRBV27 and TRBJ2-3; D could derive from TRBD1 or TRBD2 (5 bases each). Trimming pared 2 bases from V and 4 bases from J, leaving 13 bases between. The germline V gene encodes CDR1 MNHEY and CDR2 SMNVEV (reference sequence). CDR3 size: 15 residues.

CDR3 bases: TGTGCCAGCAGTGAGGAGGTGAACACTGAAGCTTTCTTT. Protein: CASSEEVNTEAFF. This sequence joins TRBV2 and TRBJ1-1; D is uncertain. Between the trimmed V and J ends, which lost 3 bases and 0 bases, there was a span of 5 bases. The CDR3 sequence is 13 residues long. Germline lookup yields CDR1 SNHLY and CDR2 FYNNEI.

The V and J genes are TRBV21-1 and TRBJ2-7; no DNA check was done on the table's D call, TRBD2. TRBV21-1 is deemed a pseudogene. The CDR3 extends over 13 amino acids. In nucleotides, the CDR3 is TGTGCCAGCAGCAGGAGGGCCAGTCACGAGCAGTACTTC. Translated: CASSRRASHEQYF.

The V call is TRBV6-5, the J call TRBJ1-3; a weak D match, TRBD1 (6 bases). V was clipped by 0 bases and J by 7 bases, with 13 bases between them. Looked up from germline, CDR1 is MNHEY and CDR2 is SVGAGI. The CDR3 is made up of 15 amino acids. Here the CDR3 DNA reads TGTGCCAGCAGTTACTCAACGGGGGCTCGGAACACCATATATTTT. This translates into CASSYSTGARNTIYF.

The chain employs TRBV14 and TRBJ1-3; D perhaps matches TRBD1 (6 bases). Trimming stripped 4 bases from V and 4 bases from J, with 11 bases between. CDR1 and CDR2 (germline): SGHDN, FVKESK. The CDR3 is 14 amino acids. The CDR3 spells CASSLQGDGNTIYF. In DNA form, the CDR3 reads TGTGCCAGCAGCCTACAGGGCGACGGAAACACCATATATTTT.

The chain recombines TRBV5-8 with TRBJ2-1; D is uncertain. V was pared by 4 bases and J by 0 bases, with 11 bases between. Germline CDR1 is SGHTS and CDR2 is YDEGEE. The CDR3 totals 15 residues. CDR3 coding DNA: TGTGCCAGCAGCCCCGGCCAGGTCTCCTACAATGAGCAGTTCTTC. It translates to CASSPGQVSYNEQFF.

This chain links TRBV29-1 with TRBJ1-1; tentative D call: TRBD1 (6 bases). V was cut by 8 bases and J by 2 bases, with 12 bases left in between. The CDR3 is 12 amino acids. Germline V gene data show CDR1 as SQVTM and CDR2 as ANQGSEA. The CDR3 loop reads CSHRAGNTEAFF. CDR3 DNA sequence: TGCAGCCACAGGGCCGGCAACACTGAAGCTTTCTTT.

Only one count was recorded for this clone. The chain couples TRBV3-1 (or the pseudogene TRBV3-2) to TRBJ2-1; 10 bases agree with TRBD2. The CDR3 extends over 15 amino acids. In germline, CDR1 is LGHDT, CDR2 YNNKEL (reference sequence). Losses at the gene ends were 4 bases for V and 6 bases for J; bases not matched to a gene: 6. In DNA, the CDR3 is TGTGCCAGCAGCCCCAGACTAGCGGGTGGCAATGAGCAGTTCTTC. Translation gives CASSPRLAGGNEQFF.

This chain connects TRBV6-5 to TRBJ1-1, with a weak D call TRBD1 (5 bases). The germline gives CDR1 MNHEY, CDR2 SVGAGI. CDR3 length: 12 amino acids. V shed 8 bases and J shed 1 base, with 8 bases lying between them. The CDR3 protein is CASFQGNTEAFF. Written as DNA, the CDR3 is TGTGCCAGCTTCCAGGGGAACACTGAAGCTTTCTTT.

The CDR3 DNA reads TGTGCCAGCAGCGCCACCGGGGGACAGAATAATGAAAAACTGTTTTTT. Translation: CASSATGGQNNEKLFF. The J gene is TRBJ1-4, the V gene TRBV9, with 7 bases that match TRBD1. Germline V CDR1 and CDR2: SGDLS, YYNGEE. V lost 3 bases, J lost 4 bases, and 9 bases stayed unmatched. The CDR3 is made up of 16 amino acids.

The chain uses TRBV10-1 and TRBJ2-3; D unclear. Germline CDR1 WNHNN, CDR2 SYGVQD (reference sequence). The length of the CDR3 is 13 residues. Trimming left V 2 bases short and J 8 bases short, with 11 bases between. The CDR3 sequence: CASSEPEIGTQYF. The CDR3 DNA is TGCGCCAGCAGTGAGCCTGAAATCGGTACGCAGTATTTT.

V gene TRBV5-4 combines with J gene TRBJ2-2; D may correspond to TRBD1 or TRBD2 (5 bases each). Trimming shortened V by 3 bases and J by 4 bases, and 10 bases separated the two germline ends. The CDR3 is 14 amino acids. CDR1 is SGHNT and CDR2 is YYREEE in the germline V gene (reference sequence). Here the CDR3 DNA reads TGTGCCAGCAGCTGGGACGGAATCACCGGGGAGCTGTTTTTT. This gives the protein CASSWDGITGELFF.